This entry is about one TCR beta chain. This entry is derived from a study of molecular identifiers for immune sequencing clone quantification. Naive CD8 libraries were made from roughly 20,000 to 1,000,000 sorted cells, and they used 10%, 30% or 50% RNA. TCRdb reanalysed the PCR reads using MiXCR and keeps one entry per CDR3 protein. Here the sample spans around 460,000 distinct CDR3 sequences, approximately 25% being singletons. V was clipped by 0 bases and J by 7 bases, with 6 bases between them. The CDR3 has 13 amino acids. Germline lookup yields CDR1 LGHDT and CDR2 YNNKEL (reference sequence). Sequencing was done on a sample of naive CD8+ T cells from blood, with Jurkat cell RNA spiked in. Subset reported: FACS-sorted CD8+CD4-CCR7+CD45RA+ naive T cells. The clonotype comes from a human donor in good health. Some libraries in this study had Jurkat cell RNA spiked in. V usage is TRBV3-1 and J usage is TRBJ2-2; perhaps TRBD1 as D (5 bases). The CDR3 here is CASSQDRVGELFF. In nucleotides, the CDR3 is TGTGCCAGCAGCCAAGACAGGGTCGGGGAGCTGTTTTTT.